The rows below give T cell receptor beta chains drawn from one sample of a study of CXCR3-negative and CXCR3-positive naive CD8 T cells. From the 5' RACE reads, TCRdb lists one entry per CDR3 protein and no DNA. The sample has tens of thousands of distinct CDR3 sequences. The sample taken for sequencing was naive CXCR3+ CD8+ T cells from blood. These receptors all stem from a human donor in good health. Some clones in this sample may be carry-over from other donors' samples. The CDR3 runs from the conserved cysteine through the conserved F or W. Some rows mark clone size as missing; the rest say once, few, many or name a class of expanded clone.

clone_size	v_call	j_call	cdr3_length	cdr3_aa
NA	TRBV29-1	TRBJ1-1	13	CSVNGGLHTEAFF
NA	TRBV12-3/TRBV12-4	TRBJ2-7	16	CASTLLTGTGCHEQYF
NA	TRBV12-3/TRBV12-4	TRBJ1-1	11	CASLFGTEAFF
NA	TRBV7-8	TRBJ2-1	17	CASILDRGLGTYNEQFF
NA	TRBV19	TRBJ2-1	13	CASRSGAVNEQFF
NA	TRBV20-1	TRBJ2-5	18	CSARGGNRAQGPQETQYF
NA	TRBV29-1	TRBJ1-1	12	CSVGTMNIEAFF
NA	TRBV29-1	TRBJ2-1	16	CSVEVWGPRSRNEQFF
NA	TRBV28	TRBJ1-4	16	CASSFWGGATNEKLFF
NA	TRBV6-5	TRBJ2-1	14	CSSSYSSSYNEQFF
NA	TRBV27	TRBJ2-7	13	CASTTGVLDEQYF
NA	TRBV29-1	TRBJ1-2	14	CSVVRPKNNYGYTF
NA	TRBV29-1	TRBJ2-1	14	CSTPSGASYNEQFF
NA	TRBV7-7	TRBJ2-7	15	CASSPGDGGHYEQYF
NA	TRBV7-9	TRBJ2-1	17	CASSLRTLAGERDEQFF
NA	TRBV18	TRBJ1-2	12	CASSPPGDGYTF
NA	TRBV4-3	TRBJ2-7	13	CASSQDTAYEQYF
NA	TRBV7-2	TRBJ2-7	14	CASSLIVETYEQYF
NA	TRBV5-6	TRBJ2-2	16	CASSLAGSGVGRELFF
NA	TRBV4-3	TRBJ1-5	15	CASSQDKGLSGPQHF
NA	TRBV20-1	TRBJ2-3	16	CSARPGLAGGWDTQYF
NA	TRBV9	TRBJ1-1	11	CASSGTSEAFF
NA	TRBV15	TRBJ2-1	16	CATSRGFSGGANEQFF
NA	TRBV12-3/TRBV12-4	TRBJ2-2	16	CASRTPENANTGELFF
NA	TRBV12-3/TRBV12-4	TRBJ2-1	14	CASTDPGLWSEQFF
medium-sized	TRBV10-1	TRBJ1-1	14	CASSDSAVNTEAFF
NA	TRBV2	TRBJ1-1	11	CASRTGTEAFF
NA	TRBV12-3/TRBV12-4	TRBJ2-7	12	CASGLASYEQYF
NA	TRBV4-3	TRBJ2-7	12	CASSQDLIEQYF
NA	TRBV20-1	TRBJ1-5	15	CSAPPDRYSNQPQHF
NA	TRBV7-3	TRBJ2-2	11	CASSSGRELFF
NA	TRBV12-3/TRBV12-4	TRBJ2-4	14	CASSQPDSMGIQYF
NA	TRBV2	TRBJ2-3	17	CASSEWETQPVGDTQYF
NA	TRBV3-2	TRBJ2-1	17	CASSHIREGGPGNEQFF
NA	TRBV11-2	TRBJ2-1	15	CASSPIWGMINEQFF
NA	TRBV29-1	TRBJ2-6	15	CSVTGGDPGANVLTF
NA	TRBV4-1	TRBJ1-5	18	CASSQGGLGVGQDQPQHF
NA	TRBV5-1	TRBJ2-2	15	CASTDYQPNTGELFF
NA	TRBV29-1	TRBJ2-1	13	CSAKNGGYNEQFF
NA	TRBV19	TRBJ1-1	14	CASSWTGTGTEAFF
NA	TRBV12-3/TRBV12-4	TRBJ2-3	13	CASRSIGADTQYF
NA	TRBV7-6	TRBJ1-3	19	CASSLAFLGTDESGNTIYF
NA	TRBV14	TRBJ2-5	14	CASSQDRGGETQYF
NA	TRBV7-9	TRBJ1-1	13	CASRTDGNTEAFF
NA	TRBV7-2	TRBJ2-5	15	CASSLTAGGQETQYF
NA	TRBV28	TRBJ2-7	15	CASRGLGTYPYEQYF
NA	TRBV7-7	TRBJ2-1	15	CASSRGDPPYNEQFF